Below, 6 T cell receptor beta chains from the same sample are listed, as sequenced in a study of blood T cell repertoires in COVID-19. Assay: immunoSEQ multiplex PCR; the TCRdb copy retains only in-frame clones and omits some. Of 150,000 to 200,000 clones listed, around 82% are singletons. Specimen: peripheral blood. The receptor set was obtained from a man in his sixties with active or convalescent COVID-19.

The chain employs TRBV2 and TRBJ2-1; tentative D call: TRBD2 (5 bases). Looked up from germline, CDR1 is SNHLY and CDR2 is FYNNEI. The CDR3 has 14 amino acids. V lost 6 bases to trimming and J lost 2 bases, with 11 bases between them. CDR3 sequence reads: CASSGVSTYNEQFF. The CDR3 DNA sequence: TGTGCCAGCAGCGGGGTTTCCACCTACAATGAGCAGTTCTTC.

The chain is built from TRBV11-2 and TRBJ2-5, with TRBD2 matching 7 bases. In germline, CDR1 is SGHAT, CDR2 FQNNGV. The CDR3 extends over 14 amino acids. With 6 bases clipped from V and 5 bases from J, the junction kept 9 bases outside the gene matches. As DNA, the CDR3 is TGTGCCAGCAGGACCGGGGGGAGCCGGGAGACCCAGTACTTC. The encoded protein is CASRTGGSRETQYF. Full variable domain (outside the CDR3, taken from reference TRBV11-2 and TRBJ2-5): EAGVAQSPRYKIIEKRQSVAFWCNPISGHATLYWYQQILGQGPKLLIQFQNNGVVDDSQLPKDRFSAERLKGVDSTLKIQPAKLEDSAVYLCASRTGGSRETQYFGPGTRLLVL.

The chain uses TRBV20-1 and TRBJ2-7; 9 bases match TRBD1. Losses at the gene ends were 3 bases for V and 3 bases for J; bases not matched to a gene: 9. Germline V gene data show CDR1 as DFQATT and CDR2 as SNEGSKA (reference sequence). The CDR3 totals 15 residues. The CDR3 coding sequence is TGCAGTGCTAGTATCCCGGGACAGGGCGACTACGAGCAGTACTTC. Protein product: CSASIPGQGDYEQYF.

This clone occurred once. The gene calls are TRBV3-1 (or the pseudogene TRBV3-2) and TRBJ2-1; 9 bases map to TRBD2. J was trimmed by 0 bases and V by 0 bases; bases with no gene match: 0. CDR1 and CDR2 (germline): LGHDT, YNNKEL (reference sequence). The CDR3 has 16 residues. The CDR3 coding sequence is TGTGCCAGCAGCCAAGATAGCGGGGGCTCCTACAATGAGCAGTTCTTC. Amino acids: CASSQDSGGSYNEQFF.

The chain is built from TRBV2 and TRBJ2-3, with TRBD1 matching 9 bases. This CDR3 region has 14 residues. Looked up from germline, CDR1 is SNHLY and CDR2 is FYNNEI. The ends lost 7 bases at V and 6 bases at J; junction bases unmatched: 8. As DNA, the CDR3 is TGTGCCAGCACGAACGACAGGGGGGTGGATACGCAGTATTTT. Amino acids: CASTNDRGVDTQYF.

The chain uses TRBV11-2 and TRBJ2-7; D is possibly TRBD2 (5 bases). This CDR3 region has 18 residues. Trimming shortened V by 3 bases and J by 0 bases, and 21 bases separated the two germline ends. In germline, CDR1 is SGHAT, CDR2 FQNNGV. The CDR3 sequence is CASSFFGEGRFSSYEQYF. For the CDR3, the DNA is TGTGCCAGCAGCTTTTTCGGGGAAGGGCGGTTTTCCTCCTACGAGCAGTACTTC.